The 19 T cell receptor beta chains below were found in one sample sequenced in a study of graft-versus-host responses after intestinal transplantation. Assay used: immunoSEQ multiplex PCR; TCRdb lists only in-frame clones, some missing. The repertoire holds 55,000 to 80,000 clones, 90% to 95% seen once, with about 1.7% in the top ten. What these receptors recognize is not known. The material was unstimulated CD8+ T cells sorted from spleen or lymph node cells, obtained before transplant. The origin of the receptors is a human donor who was the organ donor for an intestinal transplant.

The rearrangement joins TRBV10-2 to TRBJ1-1; weak D call: TRBD1 (5 bases). The CDR3 covers 15 residues. V lost 8 bases and J 1 base, leaving 17 bases between the germline ends. Germline assignment: CDR1 WSHSY and CDR2 SAAADI. CDR3 DNA sequence: TGCGCCAGCGTCTGCAGGGCCGGGGGGAACACTGAAGCTTTCTTT. Encoded protein: CASVCRAGGNTEAFF.

This clone occurred once. The chain's CDR3 is CASSPLARKGDTQYF. The DNA for the CDR3 is TGTGCCAGCAGTCCCCTAGCAAGGAAGGGAGATACGCAGTATTTT. The chain employs TRBV27 and TRBJ2-3, with D maybe TRBD2 (5 bases). Trimming removed 5 bases at V and 5 bases at J, with 17 bases between. This CDR3 has 15 amino acids. CDR1 MNHEY and CDR2 SMNVEV come from the germline V gene (reference sequence).

The rearrangement uses TRBV5-1 and TRBJ1-1; the D gene is possibly TRBD1 (6 bases). This CDR3 spans 17 amino acids. Trimming shortened V by 1 base and J by 4 bases, and 20 bases separated the two germline ends. Germline CDR1 reads SGHRS; CDR2 reads YFSETQ. The CDR3 loop reads CASSLFPSGATGTEAFF. The CDR3 DNA sequence: TGCGCCAGCAGCTTGTTTCCATCAGGGGCTACGGGCACTGAAGCTTTCTTT.

The chain joins TRBV6-6 to TRBJ1-4; D is unclear. With 4 bases removed from V and 5 bases from J, the gap between germline ends came to 17 bases. The CDR3 runs to 16 residues. Germline V gives CDR1 MNHNY, CDR2 SVGAGI (reference sequence). CDR3 DNA: TGTGCCAGCAGTTTCTGGTCTTCAGTTTACAATGAAAAACTGTTTTTT. This sequence encodes CASSFWSSVYNEKLFF.

This chain connects TRBV5-5 to TRBJ2-1; D might be TRBD2 (5 bases). Trimming took off 3 bases at V and 5 bases at J, with 9 bases between the two ends. Germline V gene data show CDR1 as SGHKS and CDR2 as YYEKEE (reference sequence). CDR3 length: 13 amino acids. The CDR3 nucleotides are TGTGCCAGCAGCTGGACTGTACACAATGAGCAGTTCTTC. Protein: CASSWTVHNEQFF.

This clone was counted between two and nine times. The genes are TRBV5-1 and TRBJ1-5; possibly TRBD1 for D (5 bases). The V gene lost 1 base and the J gene lost 0 bases, with 8 bases spanning the gap. The CDR3 length is 15 residues. The germline CDR1 and CDR2 sequences are SGHRS and YFSETQ. The CDR3 DNA reads as TGCGCCAGCAGCTTGTTCGACAGTAGCAATCAGCCCCAGCATTTT. The encoded protein is CASSLFDSSNQPQHF.

The chain joins TRBV6-1 to TRBJ2-7, with D tentatively TRBD1 (5 bases). Germline V lookup: CDR1 MNHNS, CDR2 SASEGT. The CDR3 has 13 residues. The V end lost 4 bases, the J end lost 3 bases, and 10 bases lay between the germline ends. In DNA, the CDR3 is TGTGCCAGCAGTGGGGGCAGGAACTACGAGCAGTACTTC. This translates into CASSGGRNYEQYF.

This clone was seen once. J is TRBJ2-5 and V is TRBV5-1; D uncertain. Trimming pared 2 bases from V and 0 bases from J, leaving 8 bases between. Germline V gene sequence: CDR1 SGHRS, CDR2 YFSETQ. The CDR3 is 14 amino acids. CDR3 nucleotide sequence: TGCGCCAGCAGCTTATATAGCAACCAAGAGACCCAGTACTTC. It codes for CASSLYSNQETQYF.

The gene calls are TRBV7-3 and TRBJ2-1, with a tentative D call TRBD2 (5 bases). Germline-derived CDR1 and CDR2 are SGHTA and FQGTGA. V gave up 5 bases and J gave up 1 base, with 18 bases separating them. The CDR3 runs to 17 residues. The CDR3, as DNA: TGTGCCAGCAGCCTATATGGACCCGGGGAGTCCTACAATGAGCAGTTCTTC. It specifies CASSLYGPGESYNEQFF.

The chain is built from TRBV9 and TRBJ2-7; 10 bases map to TRBD2. Trimming at V came to 5 bases and at J to 5 bases, leaving 7 bases not matched to a gene. Germline loops: CDR1 SGDLS, CDR2 YYNGEE. This CDR3 is 14 amino acids long. The CDR3 DNA reads TGTGCCAGCAGTCTCCTAGCGGGAGATGACGAGCAGTACTTC. It yields the protein CASSLLAGDDEQYF.

CDR3 sequence reads: CASSLVVRGNTIYF. The CDR3 DNA sequence: TGTGCCAGCAGCTTAGTAGTCCGTGGAAACACCATATATTTT. The chain links TRBV11-2 to TRBJ1-3, with D unclear. The germline V gene has CDR1 SGHAT and CDR2 FQNNGV. The V end lost 1 base, the J end lost 3 bases, and 7 bases lay between the germline ends. CDR3 length: 14 residues.

The chain employs TRBV13 and TRBJ2-1; possible D gene TRBD2, 7 bases. Germline values: CDR1 PRHDT, CDR2 FYEKMQ (reference sequence). V gave up 8 bases and J gave up 3 bases, with 17 bases separating them. The CDR3 is made up of 15 amino acids. CDR3 DNA sequence: TGTGCCAGCCAGGGGCTAGCGGAGATCTACAATGAGCAGTTCTTC. This codes for CASQGLAEIYNEQFF.

This chain links TRBV14 with TRBJ2-2, with D hard to call. The V end lost 4 bases, the J end lost 7 bases, and 7 bases lay between the germline ends. CDR1 and CDR2 (germline): SGHDN, FVKESK. The CDR3 has 12 residues. The CDR3, as DNA: TGTGCCAGCAGCCCGGTTGGCGGGGAGCTGTTTTTT. As protein: CASSPVGGELFF.

The gene calls are TRBV27 and TRBJ2-7, with a tentative D call TRBD2 (5 bases). Per germline, CDR1 MNHEY and CDR2 SMNVEV (reference sequence). Trimming removed 3 bases at V and 2 bases at J, with 11 bases between. The CDR3 is 14 amino acids. Written as DNA, the CDR3 is TGTGCCAGCAGTTTCCGGGGAATAACCTACGAGCAGTACTTC. Amino acid sequence: CASSFRGITYEQYF.

The chain couples TRBV7-9 to TRBJ1-1; unclear D gene. V lost 4 bases and J 3 bases, leaving 15 bases between the germline ends. The CDR3 spans 15 residues. The germline gives CDR1 SEHNR, CDR2 FQNEAQ (reference sequence). The CDR3 region is CASSSNPPRDTEAFF. The CDR3, as DNA: TGTGCCAGCAGCTCCAACCCCCCCCGGGACACTGAAGCTTTCTTT. Full variable domain (remainder filled in from reference TRBV7-9 and TRBJ1-1): DTGVSQNPRHKITKRGQNVTFRCDPISEHNRLYWYRQTLGQGPEFLTYFQNEAQLEKSRLLSDRFSAERPKGSFSTLEIQRTEQGDSAMYLCASSSNPPRDTEAFFGQGTRLTVV.

This chain joins TRBV28 and TRBJ2-1; no firm D call. The CDR3 totals 11 residues. V was trimmed by 1 base and J by 8 bases, leaving 3 bases between them. CDR1 and CDR2 from the germline V gene are MDHEN and SYDVKM. CDR3 sequence reads: CASSLSHEQFF. In nucleotides, the CDR3 is TGTGCCAGCAGTTTATCTCATGAGCAGTTCTTC.

The V call is TRBV5-6, the J call TRBJ2-5, with TRBD2 matching 8 bases. V lost 4 bases, J lost 5 bases, and 13 bases stayed unmatched. The length of the CDR3 is 16 residues. Germline-derived CDR1 and CDR2 are SGHDT and YYEEEE. As DNA, the CDR3 is TGTGCCAGCAGCCTGCCGTCCGGGGTAGCGGGGGAGACCCAGTACTTC. Protein: CASSLPSGVAGETQYF.

This clone occurred once. The V call is TRBV4-1, the J call TRBJ2-7; 7 bases are shared with TRBD2. This CDR3 region has 15 residues. With 0 bases clipped from V and 3 bases from J, the junction kept 5 bases outside the gene matches. Germline assignment: CDR1 MGHRA and CDR2 YSYEKL. The DNA for the CDR3 is TGCGCCAGCAGCCAAGATAGCGGCGGGAGCTACGAGCAGTACTTC. The encoded protein is CASSQDSGGSYEQYF.

The table lists this clone with a few counts. The rearrangement uses TRBV29-1 and TRBJ2-5; 8 bases align to TRBD2. The CDR3 sequence is 14 residues long. With 6 bases clipped from V and 5 bases from J, the junction kept 11 bases outside the gene matches. Germline V gene lookup returns CDR1 SQVTM and CDR2 ANQGSEA. This CDR3 reads CSVRSGGRGETQYF. The CDR3 DNA reads TGCAGCGTCCGGTCGGGGGGGCGCGGGGAGACCCAGTACTTC.